Shown below are 18 T cell receptor beta chains from a single sample sequenced in a study of blood T cell repertoires in COVID-19. Assay: immunoSEQ multiplex PCR; the TCRdb copy retains only in-frame clones and omits some. In the table there are approximately 150,000 clones, approximately 80% of which are singletons. Sequenced input: PBMCs or T cells enriched from blood (not recorded which). These receptors were obtained from a middle-aged man in a cohort exposed to, infected with or recovered from COVID-19 (not recorded which).

The V call is TRBV7-8, the J call TRBJ2-3; 9 bases fit TRBD2. The CDR3 spans 16 residues. V gave up 5 bases and J gave up 0 bases; unmatched junction bases: 6. Germline V gene data show CDR1 as SGHVS and CDR2 as FQNEAQ. The CDR3 reads CASSPLAGHSTDTQYF. The CDR3 nucleotides read TGTGCCAGCAGCCCACTAGCGGGTCATAGCACAGATACGCAGTATTTT.

This chain links TRBV7-9 with TRBJ2-3; 9 bases match TRBD2. V dropped 3 bases and J dropped 4; count of bases not matched to a gene: 5. The CDR3 is 15 amino acids. In germline, CDR1 is SEHNR, CDR2 FQNEAQ (reference sequence). CDR3 sequence: CASSLLAGTSDTQYF. In DNA, the CDR3 is TGTGCCAGCAGCTTGCTAGCGGGAACATCAGATACGCAGTATTTT.

The chain combines TRBV10-3 with TRBJ2-7; tentative D call: TRBD2 (5 bases). This CDR3 comprises 15 residues. Trimming removed 6 bases at V and 1 base at J, with 16 bases between. CDR1 and CDR2 from the germline V gene are ENHRY and SYGVKD. The CDR3: CAISPSLAGSYEQYF. DNA of the CDR3: TGTGCCATCAGCCCCTCTCTAGCCGGGTCCTACGAGCAGTACTTC.

V usage is TRBV19 and J usage is TRBJ1-6, with TRBD1 identical over 8 bases. Germline CDR1 LNHDA, CDR2 SQIVND (reference sequence). V lost 4 bases and J lost 5; bases outside the gene matches: 10. The CDR3 has 17 residues. This chain's CDR3 is CASSKATDRGNNSPLHF. CDR3 DNA: TGTGCCAGTAGTAAAGCGACTGACAGGGGTAATAATTCACCCCTCCACTTT.

The rearrangement joins TRBV2 to TRBJ2-4; D may be TRBD2 (7 bases). Trimming took off 5 bases at V and 0 bases at J, with 17 bases between the two ends. The CDR3 covers 17 residues. Germline lookup yields CDR1 SNHLY and CDR2 FYNNEI. DNA for the CDR3: TGTGCCAGCAGTTTTGGGAGGGGGACCTTAGCCAAAAACATTCAGTACTTC. This encodes CASSFGRGTLAKNIQYF.

Written as DNA, the CDR3 is TGTGCCAGCAGCTACAGATACGGACAGGAGGCTTACTCCTACAATGAGCAGTTCTTC. Its protein product is CASSYRYGQEAYSYNEQFF. The V and J genes are TRBV5-5 and TRBJ2-1; 7 positions match TRBD1. Germline CDR1 reads SGHKS; CDR2 reads YYEKEE (reference sequence). The CDR3 has 19 amino acids. V trimming: 3 bases; J trimming: 0 bases; junction bases outside the gene matches: 15. Based on the CDR3 plus reference TRBV5-5 and TRBJ2-1, the full variable domain is DAGVTQSPTHLIKTRGQQVTLRCSPISGHKSVSWYQQVLGQGPQFIFQYYEKEERGRGNFPDRFSARQFPNYSSELNVNALLLGDSALYLCASSYRYGQEAYSYNEQFFGPGTRLTVL.

The chain joins TRBV28 to TRBJ2-7; D possibly corresponds to TRBD2 (6 bases). The germline V gene encodes CDR1 MDHEN and CDR2 SYDVKM. The V end lost 10 bases, the J end lost 3 bases, and 19 bases lay between the germline ends. This CDR3 has 14 amino acids. The CDR3 reads CAIHSPGSVYEQYF. CDR3 coding DNA: TGTGCCATCCATAGCCCCGGGAGTGTCTACGAGCAGTACTTC.

In this sample, this clone turned up a few times. This rearrangement joins TRBV6-5 to TRBJ2-1; D possibly corresponds to TRBD1 (6 bases). The V end lost 6 bases, the J end lost 6 bases, and 12 bases lay between the germline ends. Per germline, CDR1 MNHEY and CDR2 SVGAGI. The CDR3 length is 13 residues. The CDR3 nucleotides read TGTGCCAGCAGGGGAACAGGGTTCAATGAGCAGTTCTTC. As protein: CASRGTGFNEQFF.

The chain is built from TRBV7-2 and TRBJ2-2, with unresolved D. The germline V gene encodes CDR1 SGHTA and CDR2 FQGNSA. The CDR3 has 13 residues. Deletions cut 1 base from V and 6 bases from J, with 6 bases between. CDR3 region: CASSLGVAGELFF. For the CDR3, the DNA is TGTGCCAGCAGCTTAGGCGTAGCCGGGGAGCTGTTTTTT.

The genes are TRBV14 and TRBJ1-2; no clear D. Germline CDR1 SGHDN, CDR2 FVKESK. Trimming removed 4 bases from V and 0 bases from J, with 6 bases in between. The CDR3 has 13 amino acids. CDR3 coding DNA: TGTGCCAGCAGCCTTACAGCTAACTATGGCTACACCTTC. Protein product: CASSLTANYGYTF. The complete variable domain, with remaining parts taken from reference TRBV14 and TRBJ1-2, reads EAGVTQFPSHSVIEKGQTVTLRCDPISGHDNLYWYRRVMGKEIKFLLHFVKESKQDESGMPNNRFLAERTGGTYSTLKVQPAELEDSGVYFCASSLTANYGYTFGSGTRLTVV.

The V and J genes are TRBV4-1 and TRBJ2-1, with 15 bases fitting TRBD2. The V gene end was trimmed by 4 bases and the J gene end by 7 bases; junction bases not matched to a gene: 11. The germline V gene encodes CDR1 MGHRA and CDR2 YSYEKL. CDR3 size: 18 residues. CDR3 coding DNA: TGCGCCAGCAGCCCCCAGGAAGGACTAGCGGGGGGGCAGAATGAGCAGTTCTTC. It codes for CASSPQEGLAGGQNEQFF.

The chain employs TRBV29-1 and TRBJ2-2; 9 bases map to TRBD1. J was trimmed by 6 bases and V by 6 bases; bases with no gene match: 17. The germline V gene has CDR1 SQVTM and CDR2 ANQGSEA. This CDR3 comprises 17 residues. This CDR3 reads CSVRIRSGTGYPGELFF. The CDR3 DNA reads TGCAGCGTCCGAATAAGGTCCGGGACAGGGTACCCCGGGGAGCTGTTTTTT.

The chain has TRBV10-3 and TRBJ2-3, with 10 positions matching TRBD2. V trimming: 6 bases; J trimming: 5 bases; junction bases outside the gene matches: 5. This CDR3 spans 14 amino acids. The V gene's germline CDR1 is ENHRY and CDR2 SYGVKD. The CDR3 DNA is TGTGCCATCAGAAGTAGCGGGGGGATAGATACGCAGTATTTT. The encoded protein is CAIRSSGGIDTQYF.

Written as DNA, the CDR3 is TGTGCCAGCAGGAGGGACTCTTCGGAGACCCAGTACTTC. Protein product: CASRRDSSETQYF. The chain recombines TRBV6-5 with TRBJ2-5; D is possibly TRBD2 (6 bases). V lost 6 bases and J lost 5, with 13 bases in between. The CDR3 runs 13 residues. Per the germline V gene, CDR1 is MNHEY and CDR2 is SVGAGI.

V usage is TRBV5-8 and J usage is TRBJ1-5, with 8 bases aligning to TRBD1. V lost 4 bases, J lost 7 bases, and 13 bases stayed unmatched. The CDR3 has 16 amino acids. Germline V gene data show CDR1 as SGHTS and CDR2 as YDEGEE. The CDR3 coding sequence is TGTGCCAGCAGCCCCAGCCGACAGGGGACGTGGCAGCCCCAGCATTTT. It translates to CASSPSRQGTWQPQHF.

V and J are TRBV6-2 or TRBV6-3 and TRBJ1-5; weak D call: TRBD1 (6 bases). The CDR3 spans 15 residues. Germline V gene data show CDR1 as MNHEY and CDR2 as SVGEGT. V lost 2 bases and J lost 7, with 15 bases in between. CDR3 nucleotide sequence: TGTGCCAGCAGTTACGGGGGGGCCATGGTGCAGCCCCAGCATTTT. Translation: CASSYGGAMVQPQHF.

V and J are TRBV19 and TRBJ2-5; 8 bases align to TRBD2. V trimming: 5 bases; J trimming: 4 bases; junction bases outside the gene matches: 6. In germline, CDR1 is LNHDA, CDR2 SQIVND (reference sequence). This CDR3 is 14 amino acids long. CDR3 protein: CASSPSGSRETQYF. CDR3 DNA sequence: TGTGCCAGTAGTCCGAGCGGGAGTAGAGAGACCCAGTACTTC.

The chain recombines TRBV7-6 with TRBJ2-5, with a possible D match to TRBD2 (6 bases). The V and J ends lost 4 bases and 5 bases respectively, with 11 bases between them. The CDR3 runs 13 residues. CDR1 is SGHVS, CDR2 FNYEAQ, per germline. The CDR3 protein is CASSSDLAETQYF. CDR3 nucleotide sequence: TGTGCCAGCAGCTCCGATCTAGCGGAGACCCAGTACTTC.